The present T cell receptor (beta chain) was sequenced within a study of shared clonotypes between healthy human individuals. Generated by immunoSEQ multiplex PCR, the TCRdb table keeps only in-frame clones and is missing some. Among millions of clones listed, roughly 91% were seen once. Only CD45RO-negative cells positively selected for CCR7 counted as naive CD8 cells, so terminally differentiated effector memory CD45RA+ cells were excluded. None of the donors, who were healthy HIV-negative adults, had recently had acute infections or vaccinations. The V and J ends lost 5 bases and 4 bases, in that order; junction bases with no gene match: 6. The CDR3 spans 14 residues. The V gene's germline CDR1 is SGHVS and CDR2 FQNEAQ.

The sample taken for sequencing was naive CD8+ T cells from PBMCs. The genes are TRBV7-8 and TRBJ2-7; TRBD1 aligns across 9 bases. The TCR comes from a man aged 18 to 29 in good health. Some clones in this sample may be carry-over from other donors' samples. The CDR3 reads CASSPGTGMYEQYF. In DNA, the CDR3 is TGTGCCAGCAGCCCCGGGACAGGGATGTACGAGCAGTACTTC.